This entry describes one T cell receptor (beta chain). Antigen unknown. The CDR3 contains 13 residues. V lost 3 bases, J lost 6 bases, and 11 bases lay in between. These data come from a study of cytotoxic CD8 clonotypes in ibrutinib-treated CLL. Study context: Each sample contained, on average, almost 260,000 productive templates and 94,082 productive rearrangements.

Broader study findings: In sustained-remission versus progressing patients, sampling times differed.

The assay was immunoSEQ multiplex PCR, and TCRdb's table has in-frame clones only and misses some. The profile shows about 130,000 clones, 70% to 80% of them singletons. The sequencing here drew on PBMCs, taken after 12 months of ibrutinib treatment. The genes are TRBV23-1 and TRBJ1-1; D call uncertain. TRBV23-1 is an ORF, and what it does is uncertain. The sequence came from a human donor with chronic lymphocytic leukemia. The CDR3 loop is CASSQTNGAEAFF. The DNA for the CDR3 is TGCGCCAGCAGTCAGACGAACGGGGCTGAAGCTTTCTTT.